These 22 T cell receptor beta chains were all obtained from the same sample, sequenced in a study of CD8+ T cells in alopecia areata (dated by TCRdb to the late 2010s). Library method: the immunoSEQ multiplex PCR assay. RNA was extracted from all samples and reverse transcribed into cDNA, which served as template for TCR sequencing. TCRdb limited this immuneACCESS table to in-frame rearrangements with V and J called. A share of clones is missing; checked studies link under half to unresolved V genes, and the rest is unexplained. This sample comprises 140,000 to 150,000 clones, 50% to 65% of them detected only once. 15% of the sample is taken by the ten largest. The time point label, as the study defines it: more than 3 weeks on oral tofacitinib. Interpreted using the paper, the treatment or condition label stands for: oral pan-JAK inhibitor, 5-10 mg twice daily. Sequencing was performed on CD8+ T cells sorted from blood, taken at week 4, from a patient treated with tofacitinib. The receptors were gathered from a human donor with alopecia areata.

The V gene is TRBV7-2, the J gene TRBJ1-3; possible D gene TRBD1, 6 bases. Germline lookup yields CDR1 SGHTA and CDR2 FQGNSA. CDR3 length: 15 amino acids. V shed 5 bases and J shed 0 bases, with 11 bases lying between them. The CDR3 DNA reads TGTGCCAGCAGCCCCGACAGGAGCTCTGGAAACACCATATATTTT. It codes for CASSPDRSSGNTIYF.

This sequence joins TRBV30 and TRBJ2-2; the D is unclear. V was pared by 7 bases and J by 7 bases, with 13 bases between. Per germline, CDR1 GTSNPN and CDR2 SVGIG (reference sequence). The CDR3 sequence is 12 residues long. The CDR3 reads CASGESGGELFF. CDR3 in DNA: TGTGCCTCAGGAGAGAGTGGCGGGGAGCTGTTTTTT.

V gene TRBV19 combines with J gene TRBJ1-1; 7 bases are a match to TRBD1. This CDR3 has 14 amino acids. The germline CDR1 and CDR2 sequences are LNHDA and SQIVND (reference sequence). V shed 3 bases, J shed 5 bases, and the junction held 6 bases outside the gene matches. The CDR3: CASSMTGSMTEAFF. In DNA form, the CDR3 reads TGTGCCAGTAGTATGACAGGGTCGATGACTGAAGCTTTCTTT.

CDR3 amino acids: CASSSDRSGSEQFF. In DNA form, the CDR3 reads TGTGCCAGCAGCTCCGACCGGTCGGGGAGTGAGCAGTTCTTC. The chain links TRBV5-4 to TRBJ2-1; maybe TRBD2 (5 bases). This CDR3 spans 14 amino acids. The germline CDR1 and CDR2 sequences are SGHNT and YYREEE (reference sequence). Trimming shortened V by 3 bases and J by 9 bases, and 16 bases separated the two germline ends.

This clone was picked up a small number of times. The chain uses TRBV29-1 and TRBJ2-3; D might be TRBD1 or TRBD2, each matching 5 bases. CDR3 length: 13 amino acids. CDR1 SQVTM and CDR2 ANQGSEA come from the germline V gene. With 3 bases removed from V and 7 bases from J, the gap between germline ends came to 14 bases. The CDR3 sequence is CSVDEGPGYTQYF. Here the CDR3 DNA reads TGCAGCGTTGATGAGGGGCCAGGATATACGCAGTATTTT.

The V and J genes are TRBV11-2 and TRBJ1-2, with 10 bases identical to TRBD1. With V trimmed by 5 bases and J by 2 bases, 2 bases remained unmatched. The CDR3 runs to 14 residues. Germline V gene data show CDR1 as SGHAT and CDR2 as FQNNGV. The CDR3: CASSVDRGNYGYTF. CDR3 sequence (DNA): TGTGCCAGCAGCGTGGACAGGGGGAACTATGGCTACACCTTC.

This clone appeared a few times. This chain links TRBV18 with TRBJ1-1; the D is unclear. The CDR3 covers 14 residues. V lost 3 bases to trimming and J lost 1 base, with 9 bases between them. Germline values: CDR1 KGHSH, CDR2 LQKENI. The CDR3 protein is CASSPEPGNTEAFF. CDR3 sequence (DNA): TGTGCCAGCTCACCCGAACCAGGGAACACTGAAGCTTTCTTT.

This clone was recorded a few times. The DNA for the CDR3 is TGTGCTAGCGCTTGGGACACTTTCCTCGAACAGTACTTC. Translating it yields CASAWDTFLEQYF. The V gene is TRBV12-5, the J gene TRBJ2-7; D possibly corresponds to TRBD1 (6 bases). CDR1 and CDR2 (germline): LGHNT, FRNRAP. The CDR3 loop spans 13 amino acids. The V gene lost 9 bases and the J gene lost 10 bases, with 22 bases spanning the gap.

The rearrangement uses TRBV15 and TRBJ1-5, with TRBD1 identical over 8 bases. The CDR3 totals 16 residues. Looked up from germline, CDR1 is LNHNV and CDR2 is YYDKDF (reference sequence). J was trimmed by 3 bases and V by 5 bases; bases with no gene match: 9. CDR3 loop: CATSRGQGRVNQPQHF. The DNA of the CDR3 is TGTGCCACCAGCCGCGGACAGGGAAGAGTCAATCAGCCCCAGCATTTT.

The chain uses TRBV6-5 and TRBJ2-7; TRBD1 agrees at 7 bases. J lost 6 bases, V lost 5 bases, and 4 bases had no gene match. CDR1 and CDR2 (germline): MNHEY, SVGAGI. This CDR3 has 12 amino acids. CDR3 nucleotides: TGTGCCAGCAGTGCGACAGGGCCCGAGCAGTACTTC. Encoded protein: CASSATGPEQYF.

This chain connects TRBV7-2 to TRBJ2-3; tentatively, D is TRBD2 (5 bases). CDR1 SGHTA and CDR2 FQGNSA come from the germline V gene. This CDR3 contains 13 residues. V was shortened by 5 bases and J by 9 bases, with 15 bases between the two germline ends. This chain's CDR3 is CASSRGVQATQYF. DNA for the CDR3: TGTGCCAGCAGCCGGGGTGTCCAAGCCACGCAGTATTTT.

The chain uses TRBV4-1 and TRBJ2-5; D not certain. CDR3 length: 15 amino acids. Per the germline V gene, CDR1 is MGHRA and CDR2 is YSYEKL. V lost 1 base to trimming and J lost 1 base, with 10 bases between them. In DNA form, the CDR3 reads TGCGCCAGCAGCCAAGTAGGCAGGACCCAAGAGACCCAGTACTTC. It yields the protein CASSQVGRTQETQYF.

The chain uses TRBV30 and TRBJ2-1; D is possibly TRBD2 (6 bases). V dropped 2 bases and J dropped 1 base, with 9 bases sitting between them. CDR3 length: 14 amino acids. Germline V gives CDR1 GTSNPN, CDR2 SVGIG (reference sequence). DNA for the CDR3: TGTGCCTGGAGTACTGGGAGGTCCTACAATGAGCAGTTCTTC. Translated: CAWSTGRSYNEQFF. Looking up the rest from reference TRBV30 and TRBJ2-1 gives the full variable domain: SQTIHQWPATLVQPVGSPLSLECTVEGTSNPNLYWYRQAAGRGLQLLFYSVGIGQISSEVPQNLSASRPQDRQFILSSKKLLLSDSGFYLCAWSTGRSYNEQFFGPGTRLTVL.

The chain has TRBV6-5 and TRBJ1-1, with 8 bases matching TRBD1. The V gene's germline CDR1 is MNHEY and CDR2 SVGAGI. The CDR3 is 14 residues long. V shed 6 bases and J 6 bases; nucleotides not matched to a gene: 9. CDR3 residues: CASRKDRVWAEAFF. CDR3 nucleotides: TGTGCCAGCAGGAAGGACAGGGTTTGGGCTGAAGCTTTCTTT.

The V and J genes are TRBV7-6 and TRBJ2-1; D possibly corresponds to TRBD1 (6 bases). Germline CDR1 is SGHVS and CDR2 is FNYEAQ. This CDR3 region has 15 residues. Between the trimmed V and J ends, which lost 1 base and 2 bases, there was a span of 9 bases. CDR3 nucleotides: TGTGCCAGCAGCTTAGAACCAGGGGCCTACAATGAGCAGTTCTTC. This encodes CASSLEPGAYNEQFF.

This clone was seen only once. The J gene is TRBJ2-1, the V gene TRBV29-1, with D tentatively TRBD1 or TRBD2 (5 bases each). Germline lookup yields CDR1 SQVTM and CDR2 ANQGSEA. Trimming cost V 1 base and J 4 bases, with 11 bases left between them. This CDR3 comprises 14 residues. This CDR3 is CSVEAGDVYNEQFF. The CDR3 bases are TGCAGCGTTGAAGCCGGGGACGTATACAATGAGCAGTTCTTC.

The chain has TRBV13 and TRBJ2-7; 7 positions agree with TRBD2. V trimming: 10 bases; J trimming: 1 base; junction bases outside the gene matches: 7. This CDR3 spans 13 amino acids. Germline V gives CDR1 PRHDT, CDR2 FYEKMQ (reference sequence). The CDR3 DNA sequence: TGTGCCACCCTTGGGGGGGAATCCTACGAGCAGTACTTC. Encoded protein: CATLGGESYEQYF. Looking up the rest from reference TRBV13 and TRBJ2-7 gives the full variable domain: AAGVIQSPRHLIKEKRETATLKCYPIPRHDTVYWYQQGPGQDPQFLISFYEKMQSDKGSIPDRFSAQQFSDYHSELNMSSLELGDSALYFCATLGGESYEQYFGPGTRLTVT.

The chain couples TRBV2 to TRBJ2-7, with 7 bases lining up with TRBD2. Germline CDR1 SNHLY, CDR2 FYNNEI. Trimming at V came to 1 base and at J to 6 bases, leaving 12 bases not matched to a gene. This CDR3 contains 16 residues. CDR3 coding DNA: TGTGCCAGCAGTGAAGGAGCAGCCGGACTAGGCATCGAGCAGTACTTC. Its protein product is CASSEGAAGLGIEQYF.

The chain uses TRBV13 and TRBJ1-1; no reliable D call. Germline values: CDR1 PRHDT, CDR2 FYEKMQ (reference sequence). CDR3 length: 13 residues. Between the trimmed V and J ends, which lost 5 bases and 3 bases, there was a span of 10 bases. This CDR3 reads CASSPTRDTEAFF. CDR3 in DNA: TGTGCCAGCAGCCCTACTCGAGACACTGAAGCTTTCTTT.

V is TRBV4-1 and J is TRBJ1-2; D uncertain. Germline loops: CDR1 MGHRA, CDR2 YSYEKL. CDR3 length equals 16 residues. The V and J ends lost 0 bases and 4 bases respectively, with 15 bases between them. CDR3 in DNA: TGCGCCAGCAGCCAAGATGGAACTTACGGCTTCTATGGCTACACCTTC. Translated: CASSQDGTYGFYGYTF.

The J gene is TRBJ1-3, the V gene TRBV5-6; 7 bases agree with TRBD1. Germline assignment: CDR1 SGHDT and CDR2 YYEEEE. The CDR3 is 14 residues long. Germline trimming cut 3 bases from V and 0 bases from J; bases unmatched to any gene: 0. This CDR3 is CASSWTGSGNTIYF. DNA for the CDR3: TGTGCCAGCAGCTGGACAGGCTCTGGAAACACCATATATTTT.

This clone occurred a few times. The genes are TRBV27 and TRBJ2-1; 7 bases fit TRBD1. Germline V lookup: CDR1 MNHEY, CDR2 SMNVEV (reference sequence). The J segment lost 2 bases and the V segment lost 5 bases, leaving 6 bases of the junction unmatched. The CDR3 runs to 15 residues. CDR3 sequence reads: CASSLDRDPYNEQFF. The CDR3 bases are TGTGCCAGCAGTCTAGACAGGGACCCCTACAATGAGCAGTTCTTC.